The 13 T cell receptor beta chains presented below share a single source sample, sequenced in a study of T cell changes during pregnancy in multiple sclerosis. Clones were read by immunoSEQ multiplex PCR, and TCRdb kept only the in-frame ones, dropping some. The top ten clones hold 0.44% of a sample with fewer than 150,000 clones, about 95% of them seen once. The sequencing used peripheral blood, collected after pregnancy. The receptors originated from a female donor with multiple sclerosis, enrolled in a pregnancy study.

This clone was seen once. This rearrangement joins TRBV5-8 to TRBJ1-5; D unclear. V was cut by 4 bases and J by 6 bases, with 8 bases left in between. This CDR3 spans 12 amino acids. Germline CDR1 and CDR2: SGHTS and YDEGEE. The DNA of the CDR3 is TGTGCCAGCAGCCCCCTCGGTCAGCCCCAGCATTTT. Its translation: CASSPLGQPQHF.

This chain joins TRBV28 and TRBJ1-2; D unresolved. V lost 3 bases and J 6 bases, leaving 11 bases between the germline ends. There are 13 residues in the CDR3. Germline V gene lookup returns CDR1 MDHEN and CDR2 SYDVKM. The CDR3 coding sequence is TGTGCCAGCAGTTTTTTCCGGGAAGATGGCTACACCTTC. Residues: CASSFFREDGYTF.

The chain has TRBV5-1 and TRBJ2-7; D may be TRBD1 (7 bases). The CDR3 is made up of 16 amino acids. Trimming stripped 3 bases from V and 2 bases from J, with 18 bases between. Germline V gene data show CDR1 as SGHRS and CDR2 as YFSETQ. This CDR3 is CASSSGVQGKAYEQYF. The CDR3 nucleotides read TGCGCCAGCAGCTCGGGGGTACAGGGGAAAGCCTACGAGCAGTACTTC.

The chain uses TRBV29-1 and TRBJ2-7; 7 bases are a match to TRBD1. The CDR3 runs to 13 residues. The germline CDR1 and CDR2 sequences are SQVTM and ANQGSEA. Trimming cost V 6 bases and J 2 bases; bases outside gene matches: 7. CDR3 region: CSVTPGQTYEQYF. The CDR3 bases are TGCAGCGTGACCCCGGGACAGACCTACGAGCAGTACTTC.

V usage is TRBV15 and J usage is TRBJ1-5; weak D call: TRBD1 (6 bases). CDR3 length: 13 residues. Trimming cost V 5 bases and J 7 bases, with 12 bases left between them. Per germline, CDR1 LNHNV and CDR2 YYDKDF (reference sequence). The CDR3 is CATSRNRDQPQHF. CDR3 nucleotide sequence: TGTGCCACCAGCCGGAACAGGGACCAGCCCCAGCATTTT. Drawing the rest from reference TRBV15 and TRBJ1-5, the complete variable domain is DAMVIQNPRYQVTQFGKPVTLSCSQTLNHNVMYWYQQKSSQAPKLLFHYYDKDFNNEADTPDNFQSRRPNTSFCFLDIRSPGLGDTAMYLCATSRNRDQPQHFGDGTRLSIL.

The gene calls are TRBV5-6 and TRBJ2-3; D may be TRBD2 (6 bases). V gave up 4 bases and J gave up 1 base, with 16 bases separating them. Germline CDR1 SGHDT, CDR2 YYEEEE. The length of the CDR3 is 16 residues. The CDR3 coding sequence is TGTGCCAGCAGCACGGGACTTTTAGGTGGCACAGATACGCAGTATTTT. Protein sequence: CASSTGLLGGTDTQYF.

CDR3 sequence reads: CAWSAKGYRATNEKLFF. The CDR3, as DNA: TGTGCCTGGAGCGCAAAGGGGTACAGGGCAACTAATGAAAAACTGTTTTTT. The V gene is TRBV30, the J gene TRBJ1-4; D may be TRBD1 (6 bases). In germline, CDR1 is GTSNPN, CDR2 SVGIG (reference sequence). The CDR3 totals 17 residues. V was trimmed by 3 bases and J by 0 bases, leaving 17 bases between them.

DNA for the CDR3: TGCGCCAGCAGCTTGGCTCTAACGAACAATGAGCAGTTCTTC. It codes for CASSLALTNNEQFF. The chain links TRBV5-1 to TRBJ2-1; D unresolved. V lost 0 bases, J lost 5 bases, and 9 bases lay in between. CDR1 and CDR2 (germline): SGHRS, YFSETQ. The CDR3 runs 14 residues.

This clone occurred once. The chain uses TRBV7-2 and TRBJ2-7; the D gene is possibly TRBD1 (7 bases). The V end lost 4 bases, the J end lost 2 bases, and 15 bases lay between the germline ends. This CDR3 is built from 15 residues. Germline V gene lookup returns CDR1 SGHTA and CDR2 FQGNSA. CDR3 in amino acids: CASSSPGDSTYEQYF. The DNA for the CDR3 is TGTGCCAGCAGCTCCCCGGGGGACAGCACCTACGAGCAGTACTTC. The full variable domain, its missing parts supplied by reference TRBV7-2 and TRBJ2-7, is GAGVSQSPSNKVTEKGKDVELRCDPISGHTALYWYRQSLGQGLEFLIYFQGNSAPDKSGLPSDRFSAERTGGSVSTLTIQRTQQEDSAVYLCASSSPGDSTYEQYFGPGTRLTVT.

In this sample, this clone turned up once. J is TRBJ2-1 and V is TRBV5-1, with a tentative D call TRBD2 (6 bases). Trimming cost V 3 bases and J 5 bases, with 12 bases left between them. The CDR3 has 14 residues. Germline CDR1 SGHRS, CDR2 YFSETQ. CDR3 DNA: TGCGCCAGCAGCTCCGGGACTCCTCACAATGAGCAGTTCTTC. Protein sequence: CASSSGTPHNEQFF.

CDR3 in DNA: TGTGCCAGCAGTTTGGCCGGACTCCAGAACACTGAAGCTTTCTTT. Translated: CASSLAGLQNTEAFF. The chain is built from TRBV27 and TRBJ1-1; D unresolved. Germline V gives CDR1 MNHEY, CDR2 SMNVEV (reference sequence). The CDR3 is 15 amino acids. Trimming took off 3 bases at V and 1 base at J, with 12 bases between the two ends.

This sequence joins TRBV19 and TRBJ2-7; weak D call: TRBD1 (6 bases). Germline V gives CDR1 LNHDA, CDR2 SQIVND (reference sequence). Trimming stripped 5 bases from V and 1 base from J, with 12 bases between. The CDR3 is made up of 14 amino acids. CDR3 protein: CASSPLGQSYEQYF. CDR3 DNA sequence: TGTGCCAGTAGTCCCCTCGGACAGTCCTACGAGCAGTACTTC.

The chain has TRBV28 and TRBJ2-5; 10 positions match TRBD2. Trimming took 3 bases from V and 5 from J; bases not matched to a gene: 0. The CDR3 loop spans 13 amino acids. Germline lookup yields CDR1 MDHEN and CDR2 SYDVKM. The CDR3 loop reads CASSFSGRETQYF. The CDR3, as DNA: TGTGCCAGCAGTTTTAGCGGGAGGGAGACCCAGTACTTC.